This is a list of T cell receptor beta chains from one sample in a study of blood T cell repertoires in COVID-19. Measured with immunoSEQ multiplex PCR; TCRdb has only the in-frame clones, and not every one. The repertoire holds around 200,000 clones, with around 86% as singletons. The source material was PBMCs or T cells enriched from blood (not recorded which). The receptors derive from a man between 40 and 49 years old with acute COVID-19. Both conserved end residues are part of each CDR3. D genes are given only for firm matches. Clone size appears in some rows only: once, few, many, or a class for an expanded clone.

CASSPSGRAGDEQFF,TGTGCCAGCAGTCCTAGCGGGAGGGCCGGGGATGAGCAGTTCTTC,TRBD2,TRBJ2-1,15,.,TRBV7-9
CASSLSGSPGEQYF,TGTGCCAGCAGCCTTTCGGGGAGTCCAGGCGAGCAGTACTTC,.,TRBJ2-7,14,few,TRBV5-4
CASSFERGKGETQYF,TGTGCCAGCAGCTTTGAGCGGGGGAAAGGAGAGACCCAGTACTTC,TRBD2,TRBJ2-5,15,.,TRBV7-9
CASSHGLAGDGETQYF,TGTGCCAGCAGCCACGGACTAGCGGGAGATGGAGAGACCCAGTACTTC,TRBD2,TRBJ2-5,16,.,TRBV5-4
CASSYLAGENIQYF,TGTGCCAGCAGCTACCTAGCGGGAGAGAACATTCAGTACTTC,TRBD2,TRBJ2-4,14,.,TRBV11-2
CAISDTGKGGNTIYF,TGTGCCATCAGTGATACAGGGAAGGGCGGAAACACCATATATTTT,.,TRBJ1-3,15,once,TRBV10-3
CASSGPLVADTQYF,TGTGCCAGCAGCGGGCCTCTAGTGGCAGATACGCAGTATTTT,.,TRBJ2-3,14,.,TRBV9
CATSDSGEQQPQHF,TGTGCCACCAGTGACTCAGGGGAACAGCAGCCCCAGCATTTT,.,TRBJ1-5,14,.,TRBV24-1
CASSAVAGEGKTQYF,TGTGCCAGCAGTGCCGTAGCGGGAGAGGGAAAGACCCAGTACTTC,TRBD2,TRBJ2-5,15,.,TRBV6-4
CAWTLPRREKLFF,TGTGCCTGGACCTTGCCTCGGAGGGAAAAACTGTTTTTT,.,TRBJ1-4,13,.,TRBV30
CASSLGGRGGTNEKLFF,TGCGCCAGCAGCTTGGGAGGCAGGGGTGGAACTAATGAAAAACTGTTTTTT,.,TRBJ1-4,17,.,TRBV5-1
CASSVKGDTGELFF,TGTGCCAGCAGTGTAAAAGGGGACACCGGGGAGCTGTTTTTT,.,TRBJ2-2,14,few,TRBV6-4
CASSEQGANEQFF,TGCGCCAGCAGCGAACAGGGGGCCAATGAGCAGTTCTTC,TRBD1,TRBJ2-1,13,.,TRBV5-1
CASRRGQKPEQYF,TGTGCCAGCCGGCGGGGACAGAAACCCGAGCAGTACTTC,.,TRBJ2-7,13,.,TRBV28
CASSIRYRGRNEKLFF,TGTGCCAGTAGTATAAGGTACAGGGGGCGGAATGAAAAACTGTTTTTT,TRBD1,TRBJ1-4,16,.,TRBV19
CASRRETNQPQHF,TGTGCCAGCAGAAGGGAGACCAATCAGCCCCAGCATTTT,.,TRBJ1-5,13,once,TRBV7-2
CASSMGQGGSYEQYF,TGTGCCAGCTCAATGGGACAGGGGGGGTCCTACGAGCAGTACTTC,TRBD1,TRBJ2-7,15,.,TRBV18
CASSPGLAGGRASYEQYF,TGTGCCAGCAGTCCCGGACTAGCGGGAGGCCGGGCTTCCTACGAGCAGTACTTC,TRBD2,TRBJ2-7,18,.,TRBV27